These T cell receptor beta chains were read from a single sample in a study of T cell responses to AZD1222 COVID-19 vaccine. Measured with immunoSEQ multiplex PCR; TCRdb has only the in-frame clones, and not every one. This sample has roughly 200,000 clones, with more than 85% found just once. Sequencing used peripheral blood, obtained 28 days after the second AZD1222 dose. These receptors came from an adult who received the AZD1222 COVID-19 vaccine. Each CDR3 is given with its conserved first and last residue. The D gene is left open where the match is weak. Clone size is given for some rows only: seen once, a few or many times, or a class if the clone is expanded.

d_gene	v_gene	len	abundance	j_gene	CDR3nt	CDR3aa
TRBD2	TRBV19	16	-	TRBJ2-7	TGTGCCAGTAGTCCCCGGGGTAGCGGGGGTTTCTACGAGCAGTACTTC	CASSPRGSGGFYEQYF
-	TRBV7-8	14	-	TRBJ1-2	TGTGCCAGCAGCTTATTACGGGGGGCGCCTGGCTACACCTTC	CASSLLRGAPGYTF
-	TRBV5-4	15	-	TRBJ1-2	TGTGCCAGCAGCTTGGGCGGGGGGCGCATCTATGGCTACACCTTC	CASSLGGGRIYGYTF
-	TRBV6-1	13	few	TRBJ1-1	TGTGCCAGCAGTGAGGTTCCGAACACTGAAGCTTTCTTT	CASSEVPNTEAFF
TRBD1	TRBV6-2/TRBV6-3	14	once	TRBJ1-2	TGTGCCAGCAGCCCACAGGGGGCCAACTATGGCTACACCTTC	CASSPQGANYGYTF
-	TRBV4-1	15	-	TRBJ1-5	TGCGCCAGCAGCCAAGACGTGGGGTATACTCAGCCCCAGCATTTT	CASSQDVGYTQPQHF
TRBD2	TRBV15	16	-	TRBJ2-1	TGTGCCACCAGCAGAGAGGGACTAGCGGGAGACGGTGAGCAGTTCTTC	CATSREGLAGDGEQFF
-	TRBV5-1	14	once	TRBJ1-6	TGCGCCAGCAGCGCGGACAGCACGAATTCACCCCTCCACTTT	CASSADSTNSPLHF
-	TRBV7-2	15	-	TRBJ1-2	TGTGCCAGCACCTTGGGATCCCAGGGGACGCAGGGCTACACCTTC	CASTLGSQGTQGYTF
-	TRBV27	12	-	TRBJ2-7	TGTGCCAGCGGTTTAACTAGCTACGAGCAGTACTTC	CASGLTSYEQYF
TRBD2	TRBV12-5	16	-	TRBJ2-5	TGTGCTAGTGCACCTCGGCGGGAGCTGCTTCAAGAGACCCAGTACTTC	CASAPRRELLQETQYF
-	TRBV27	14	-	TRBJ1-4	TGTGCCAGCAGCCCTTCGAGGGTTAATGAAAAACTGTTTTTT	CASSPSRVNEKLFF
-	TRBV18	16	-	TRBJ1-2	TGTGCCAGCTCACCAGCACAGGGTCGGATCTCCTATGGCTACACCTTC	CASSPAQGRISYGYTF